This TCR beta chain is drawn from a study of Ad26.COV2.S vaccination and SARS-CoV-2 variants. Across the study: Donor was assigned to the Ad26.COV2.S arm of trial COV1001. Into the muscle, Ad26.COV2.S was dosed once or twice, 56 days apart. Study-level results: The TCR breadth and depth analyses may have understated or missed part of the total T cell responses.

The repertoire was sequenced with immunoSEQ multiplex PCR; TCRdb's copy has only in-frame clones and lacks some. The sample records about 400,000 clones, approximately 90% being singletons. As concerns this clone: Its specificity is unknown.

Germline CDR1 SGHKS, CDR2 YYEKEE (reference sequence). The CDR3 consists of 14 residues. With V trimmed by 5 bases and J by 9 bases, 11 bases remained unmatched. Treatment in this sample: approximately 18 received Ad26.COV2.S at low or high dose, single or two shots; about 5 received placebo; per-sample allocation not given. Collection of the samples took place on day 63 after the first injection of vaccine or placebo. V usage is TRBV5-5 and J usage is TRBJ1-2; 9 positions match TRBD1. Specimen: peripheral blood, collected in a trial of Ad26.COV2.S vaccine versus placebo. The sequence was obtained from a person aged 18-60 years who received the Ad26.COV2.S COVID-19 vaccine or a placebo. CDR3: CASRLPGQGRSYTF. The CDR3 bases are TGTGCCAGCAGGCTACCGGGACAGGGTAGGAGCTACACCTTC.